What follows are 18 T cell receptor beta chains derived from one specimen sequenced in a study of T cell responses to AZD1222 COVID-19 vaccine. The protocol was immunoSEQ multiplex PCR, while the TCRdb copy is restricted to in-frame clones and leaves out a portion. The data show approximately 84,000 clones, around 87% seen once. The sample in question was peripheral blood, obtained on day 0 of AZD1222 vaccination. The receptors here all came from an adult in good health.

The chain carries TRBV7-9 and TRBJ1-5; TRBD1 might be the D (5 bases). The CDR3 sequence is 15 residues long. V was trimmed by 4 bases and J by 2 bases, leaving 12 bases between them. Germline V gene sequence: CDR1 SEHNR, CDR2 FQNEAQ (reference sequence). The chain's CDR3 is CASSWGGGRNQPQHF. The CDR3 region has the DNA TGTGCCAGCAGCTGGGGTGGGGGACGCAATCAGCCCCAGCATTTT.

This chain joins TRBV29-1 and TRBJ2-5; possibly TRBD2 for D (7 bases). The CDR3 sequence is 14 residues long. CDR1 is SQVTM and CDR2 is ANQGSEA in the germline V gene. Trimming removed 4 bases from V and 0 bases from J, with 12 bases in between. The CDR3 here is CSVGGGGYQETQYF. CDR3 nucleotide sequence: TGCAGCGTTGGGGGAGGGGGTTACCAAGAGACCCAGTACTTC.

This chain connects TRBV3-1 (or the pseudogene TRBV3-2) to TRBJ1-6; weak D call: TRBD1 (6 bases). V was pared by 1 base and J by 8 bases, with 12 bases between. This CDR3 comprises 15 residues. Germline-derived CDR1 and CDR2 are LGHDT and YNNKEL (reference sequence). CDR3 DNA sequence: TGTGCCAGCAGCCAAGCCGGCAGGGGTTATTCACCCCTCCACTTT. This translates into CASSQAGRGYSPLHF.

The chain is built from TRBV30 and TRBJ1-4; D gene unclear. The V end was cut by 2 bases, the J end by 0 bases, with 10 bases between. Germline assignment: CDR1 GTSNPN and CDR2 SVGIG (reference sequence). CDR3 size: 15 residues. The CDR3 is CAWSNEGSTNEKLFF. CDR3 bases: TGTGCCTGGAGTAACGAAGGGTCAACTAATGAAAAACTGTTTTTT.

This clone was counted a single time. This chain connects TRBV5-6 to TRBJ1-5, with a possible D match to TRBD1 (5 bases). Germline V lookup: CDR1 SGHDT, CDR2 YYEEEE. The CDR3 loop spans 15 amino acids. The V and J ends lost 0 bases and 4 bases respectively, with 11 bases between them. CDR3 DNA sequence: TGTGCCAGCAGCTTGGTATCAGGGAGGAATCAGCCCCAGCATTTT. This sequence encodes CASSLVSGRNQPQHF.

The chain joins TRBV2 to TRBJ1-6; no clear D gene. Trimming took off 6 bases at V and 2 bases at J, with 8 bases between the two ends. Looked up from germline, CDR1 is SNHLY and CDR2 is FYNNEI. This CDR3 has 14 amino acids. The CDR3 loop reads CASRGGPYNSPLHF. Here the CDR3 DNA reads TGTGCCAGCAGAGGTGGCCCCTATAATTCACCCCTCCACTTT.

This clone showed up just once. The gene calls are TRBV24-1 and TRBJ1-2; D may be TRBD1 (5 bases). The V gene lost 5 bases and the J gene lost 4 bases, with 19 bases spanning the gap. This CDR3 spans 16 amino acids. CDR1 and CDR2 (germline): KGHDR, SFDVKD. CDR3 sequence: CATSALRPRGAYGYTF. The CDR3 region has the DNA TGTGCCACCAGTGCCCTGCGGCCGAGGGGCGCCTATGGCTACACCTTC.

J is TRBJ1-2 and V is TRBV18; no definite D call. Germline loops: CDR1 KGHSH, CDR2 LQKENI. The CDR3 is made up of 15 amino acids. With 3 bases removed from V and 6 bases from J, the gap between germline ends came to 17 bases. The CDR3: CASSPYSADSNGYTF. The CDR3 region has the DNA TGTGCCAGCTCACCTTATTCGGCAGACTCCAATGGCTACACCTTC. The full variable domain, its missing parts supplied by reference TRBV18 and TRBJ1-2, is NAGVMQNPRHLVRRRGQEARLRCSPMKGHSHVYWYRQLPEEGLKFMVYLQKENIIDESGMPKERFSAEFPKEGPSILRIQQVVRGDSAAYFCASSPYSADSNGYTFGSGTRLTVV.

The chain joins TRBV20-1 to TRBJ2-1; TRBD2 aligns across 8 bases. The length of the CDR3 is 16 residues. Germline assignment: CDR1 DFQATT and CDR2 SNEGSKA (reference sequence). V shed 3 bases and J 3 bases; nucleotides not matched to a gene: 10. CDR3 sequence: CSASPRGRPFYNEQFF. The CDR3 nucleotides read TGCAGTGCTAGTCCTCGCGGGAGGCCTTTCTACAATGAGCAGTTCTTC.

V and J are TRBV11-3 and TRBJ2-2; 11 bases match TRBD2. Trimming took 5 bases from V and 3 from J; bases not matched to a gene: 2. Germline V gene sequence: CDR1 SGHNT, CDR2 YENEEA. The CDR3 is made up of 15 amino acids. CDR3 protein: CASSPGLADTGELFF. The DNA of the CDR3 is TGTGCCAGCAGCCCGGGACTAGCGGACACCGGGGAGCTGTTTTTT.

This clone is a singleton in its sample. V is TRBV2 and J is TRBJ2-7; 7 nucleotides line up with TRBD1. The CDR3 totals 14 residues. V lost 5 bases and J lost 2; bases outside the gene matches: 6. Germline V lookup: CDR1 SNHLY, CDR2 FYNNEI. The CDR3 sequence: CASSKRQGTYEQYF. As DNA, the CDR3 is TGTGCCAGCAGTAAAAGACAGGGTACCTACGAGCAGTACTTC.

The chain employs TRBV7-9 and TRBJ2-1; D is uncertain. This CDR3 comprises 17 residues. Trimming removed 0 bases at V and 5 bases at J, with 17 bases between. Germline V gives CDR1 SEHNR, CDR2 FQNEAQ (reference sequence). This CDR3 reads CASSLATVIDRDNEQFF. Here the CDR3 DNA reads TGTGCCAGCAGCTTAGCCACGGTGATCGACCGGGACAATGAGCAGTTCTTC.

The V call is TRBV14, the J call TRBJ1-2; D ambiguous. CDR3 length equals 12 residues. The germline V gene has CDR1 SGHDN and CDR2 FVKESK. Trimming took off 4 bases at V and 7 bases at J, with 10 bases between the two ends. In DNA, the CDR3 is TGTGCCAGCAGCCGAACCCAGCTTGGCTACACCTTC. Protein product: CASSRTQLGYTF.

V gene TRBV6-6 combines with J gene TRBJ1-2, with D possibly being TRBD1 (5 bases). This CDR3 has 13 residues. Germline CDR1 reads MNHNY; CDR2 reads SVGAGI (reference sequence). The germline V and J ends were trimmed by 0 bases and 14 bases, with 16 bases remaining between them. CDR3 sequence (DNA): TGTGCCAGCAGTTACTCTGGTGTGGGGGAAAAAACCTTC. It codes for CASSYSGVGEKTF.

The J gene is TRBJ2-2, the V gene TRBV11-3; D gene unclear. The CDR3 has 12 amino acids. V was shortened by 5 bases and J by 5 bases, with 6 bases between the two germline ends. CDR1 is SGHNT and CDR2 is YENEEA in the germline V gene. The CDR3 bases are TGTGCCAGCAGCCTCGGGACCGGGGAGCTGTTTTTT. Amino acids: CASSLGTGELFF.

The genes are TRBV5-4 and TRBJ2-7, with D hard to call. The CDR3 contains 18 residues. The V gene's germline CDR1 is SGHNT and CDR2 YYREEE (reference sequence). V lost 2 bases and J 2 bases, leaving 23 bases between the germline ends. The CDR3 loop is CASSFSVGERAPAYEQYF. The CDR3 DNA reads TGTGCCAGCAGCTTCAGTGTAGGAGAGAGAGCTCCCGCCTACGAGCAGTACTTC.

The chain recombines TRBV5-1 with TRBJ1-5, with 8 bases that match TRBD1. V was clipped by 4 bases and J by 3 bases; unmatched bases: 6. Germline-derived CDR1 and CDR2 are SGHRS and YFSETQ. The CDR3 is 15 residues long. The CDR3 nucleotides read TGCGCCAGCAGCCCTGGACAGGGACACAATCAGCCCCAGCATTTT. Residues: CASSPGQGHNQPQHF.

V usage is TRBV4-2 and J usage is TRBJ2-7; 9 bases are a match to TRBD2. Per the germline V gene, CDR1 is LGHNA and CDR2 is YNFKEQ. V was pared by 0 bases and J by 3 bases, with 3 bases of the junction left unmatched. The length of the CDR3 is 15 residues. In nucleotides, the CDR3 is TGTGCCAGCAGCCAAGACGCAGCGGGAGGCTACGAGCAGTACTTC. Its protein product is CASSQDAAGGYEQYF.